This T cell receptor (beta chain) came from a study of shared T cell receptors in the human thymus. Sequenced by immunoSEQ multiplex PCR; TCRdb stores in-frame clones only, minus some. This table holds about 660,000 clones, about 87% found once. The same data also went into a second study, on human thymus T cells. That work contributes: Resected material from corrective heart surgery provided the thymus tissue analysed. Highly overlapping thymic repertoires in unrelated individuals were reported by related research.

The sample consisted of thymocytes. This TCR derives from a boy under two years old with a congenital heart defect.

Here the CDR3 reads CASGLRAGLTRNYGYTF. The CDR3 DNA follows: TGTGCTAGTGGTTTGCGGGCAGGGTTGACGAGGAACTATGGCTACACCTTC. The chain uses TRBV12-5 and TRBJ1-2; perhaps TRBD1 as D (5 bases). The length of the CDR3 is 17 residues. V gave up 2 bases and J gave up 2 bases, with 18 bases separating them. The germline gives CDR1 LGHNT, CDR2 FRNRAP.